This T cell receptor (beta chain) was sequenced during a study of cytomegalovirus exposure and HLA in healthy donors. This clone came up a few times. What it binds is not known. Researchers ran the PCR with 60 Vbeta and 13 Jbeta primers. Generated by immunoSEQ multiplex PCR, the TCRdb table keeps only in-frame clones and is missing some. This sample has about 160,000 clones, with approximately 80% found just once. Donors consisted of healthy bone marrow donors. Whereas donors were nominally healthy upon sampling, unrecorded immune exposures were probable. The V gene lost 0 bases and the J gene lost 5 bases, with 14 bases spanning the gap. CDR1 is SGHRS and CDR2 is YFSETQ in the germline V gene. This CDR3 has 15 residues. General observations from the study: Some V segments (TRBV6-2 and TRBV6-3 among them) were excluded as indistinguishable.

What was sequenced was PBMCs. The TCR comes from a man between 25 and 39 years old in good health and CMV-seronegative. V and J are TRBV5-1 and TRBJ1-2; the D gene is possibly TRBD1 (5 bases). The CDR3 bases are TGCGCCAGCAGCTTGGGACGGGGCGGGGGATATGGCTACACCTTC. It codes for CASSLGRGGGYGYTF.